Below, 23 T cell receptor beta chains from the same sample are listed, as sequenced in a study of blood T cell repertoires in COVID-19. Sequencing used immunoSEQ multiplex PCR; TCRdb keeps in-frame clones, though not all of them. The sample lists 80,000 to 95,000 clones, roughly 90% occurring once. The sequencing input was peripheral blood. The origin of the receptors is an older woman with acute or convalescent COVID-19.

The CDR3 DNA reads as TGTGCCAGTAGTATCGGGGGGGAGGCTCCCCAGTTCTTC. Amino acid sequence: CASSIGGEAPQFF. The chain carries TRBV19 and TRBJ2-1, with 8 bases aligning to TRBD2. The CDR3 covers 13 residues. Germline trimming cut 3 bases from V and 13 bases from J; bases unmatched to any gene: 8. CDR1 and CDR2 from the germline V gene are LNHDA and SQIVND (reference sequence).

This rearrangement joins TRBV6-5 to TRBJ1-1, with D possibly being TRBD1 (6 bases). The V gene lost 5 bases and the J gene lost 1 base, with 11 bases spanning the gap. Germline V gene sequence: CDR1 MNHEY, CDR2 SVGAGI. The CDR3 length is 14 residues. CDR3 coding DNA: TGTGCCAGCAGTCAGCGGACAGCGAACACTGAAGCTTTCTTT. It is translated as CASSQRTANTEAFF.

The CDR3 region has the DNA TGTGCCACCAGTGGAGGAAATCAGCCCCAGCATTTT. Amino acid sequence: CATSGGNQPQHF. The chain couples TRBV24-1 to TRBJ1-5; D gene ambiguous. Between the trimmed V and J ends, which lost 5 bases and 4 bases, there was a span of 5 bases. CDR3 length: 12 residues. Germline V CDR1 and CDR2: KGHDR, SFDVKD.

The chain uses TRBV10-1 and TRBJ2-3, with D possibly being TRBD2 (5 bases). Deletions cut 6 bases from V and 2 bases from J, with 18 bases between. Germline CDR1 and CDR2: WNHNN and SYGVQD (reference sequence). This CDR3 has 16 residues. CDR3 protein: CASRRALDDSTDTQYF. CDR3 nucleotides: TGCGCCAGCAGGAGGGCGTTGGACGATTCCACAGATACGCAGTATTTT.

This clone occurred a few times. CDR3 sequence: CASSGRQTYNEQFF. The DNA of the CDR3 is TGTGCCAGCAGTGGCAGACAGACCTACAATGAGCAGTTCTTC. V gene TRBV2 combines with J gene TRBJ2-1, with D maybe TRBD1 (5 bases). The germline gives CDR1 SNHLY, CDR2 FYNNEI. The CDR3 spans 14 residues. The V end was cut by 4 bases, the J end by 2 bases, with 9 bases between.

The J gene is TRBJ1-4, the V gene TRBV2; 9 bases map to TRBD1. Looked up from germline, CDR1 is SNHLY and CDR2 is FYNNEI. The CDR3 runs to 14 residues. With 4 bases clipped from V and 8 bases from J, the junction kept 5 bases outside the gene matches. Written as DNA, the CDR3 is TGTGCCAGCAGTGTTAACAGGGGGCCAGAAAAACTGTTTTTT. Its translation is CASSVNRGPEKLFF.

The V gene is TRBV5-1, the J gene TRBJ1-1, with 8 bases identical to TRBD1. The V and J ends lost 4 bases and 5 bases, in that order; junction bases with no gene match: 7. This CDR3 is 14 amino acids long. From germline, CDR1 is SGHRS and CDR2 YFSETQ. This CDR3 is CASSPGQGRTEAFF. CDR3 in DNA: TGCGCCAGCAGCCCAGGACAGGGTCGGACTGAAGCTTTCTTT.

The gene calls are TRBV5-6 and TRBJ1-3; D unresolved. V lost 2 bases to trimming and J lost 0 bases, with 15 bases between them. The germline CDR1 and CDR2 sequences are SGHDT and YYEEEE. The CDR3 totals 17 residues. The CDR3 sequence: CASSFPHRSSSGNTIYF. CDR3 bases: TGTGCCAGCAGCTTCCCTCACCGGTCGAGCTCTGGAAACACCATATATTTT.

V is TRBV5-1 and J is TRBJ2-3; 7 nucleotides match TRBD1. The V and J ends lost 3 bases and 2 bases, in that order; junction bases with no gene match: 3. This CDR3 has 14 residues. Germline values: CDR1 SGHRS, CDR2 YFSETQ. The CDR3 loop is CASSSGQNTDTQYF. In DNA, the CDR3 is TGCGCCAGCAGCTCGGGACAGAACACAGATACGCAGTATTTT.

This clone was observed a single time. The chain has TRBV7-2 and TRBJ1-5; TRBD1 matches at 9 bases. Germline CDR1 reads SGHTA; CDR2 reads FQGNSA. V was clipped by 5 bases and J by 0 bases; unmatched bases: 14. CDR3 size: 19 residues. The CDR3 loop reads CASSRKGQGVNYSNQPQHF. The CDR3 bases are TGTGCCAGCAGCCGGAAGGGACAGGGAGTTAACTATAGCAATCAGCCCCAGCATTTT. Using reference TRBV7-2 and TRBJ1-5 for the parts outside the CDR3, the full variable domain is GAGVSQSPSNKVTEKGKDVELRCDPISGHTALYWYRQSLGQGLEFLIYFQGNSAPDKSGLPSDRFSAERTGGSVSTLTIQRTQQEDSAVYLCASSRKGQGVNYSNQPQHFGDGTRLSIL.

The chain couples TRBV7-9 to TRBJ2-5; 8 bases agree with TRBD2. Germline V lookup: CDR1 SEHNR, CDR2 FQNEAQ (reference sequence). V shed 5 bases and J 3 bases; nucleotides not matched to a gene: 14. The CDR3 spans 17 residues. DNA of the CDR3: TGTGCCAGCAGCCTCTCTACCGGGACTAGTGGAAAAGAGACCCAGTACTTC. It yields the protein CASSLSTGTSGKETQYF.

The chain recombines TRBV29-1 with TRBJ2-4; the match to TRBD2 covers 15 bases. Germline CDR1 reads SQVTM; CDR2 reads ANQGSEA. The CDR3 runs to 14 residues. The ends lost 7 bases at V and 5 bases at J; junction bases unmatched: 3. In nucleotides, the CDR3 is TGCAGCGCAGGACTAGCGGGGGGGGAAAACATTCAGTACTTC. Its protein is CSAGLAGGENIQYF. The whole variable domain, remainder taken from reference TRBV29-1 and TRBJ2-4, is SAVISQKPSRDICQRGTSLTIQCQVDSQVTMMFWYRQQPGQSLTLIATANQGSEATYESGFVIDKFPISRPNLTFSTLTVSNMSPEDSSIYLCSAGLAGGENIQYFGAGTRLSVL.

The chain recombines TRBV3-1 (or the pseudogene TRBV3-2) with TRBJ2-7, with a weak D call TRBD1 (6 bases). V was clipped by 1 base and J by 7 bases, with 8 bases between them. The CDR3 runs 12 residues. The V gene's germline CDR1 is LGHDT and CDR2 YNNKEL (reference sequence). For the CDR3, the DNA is TGTGCCAGCAGCCAAGGGGGGCTTGAGCAGTACGTC. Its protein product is CASSQGGLEQYV.

The CDR3 DNA sequence: TGTGCCAGCAGCCGAACCCGTCCCCTGACTAGCGGGGACAATGAGCAGTTCTTC. This encodes CASSRTRPLTSGDNEQFF. J is TRBJ2-1 and V is TRBV3-1 (or the pseudogene TRBV3-2); 11 bases map to TRBD2. The CDR3 contains 18 residues. Germline CDR1 is LGHDT and CDR2 is YNNKEL (reference sequence). V lost 4 bases and J lost 5; bases outside the gene matches: 13.

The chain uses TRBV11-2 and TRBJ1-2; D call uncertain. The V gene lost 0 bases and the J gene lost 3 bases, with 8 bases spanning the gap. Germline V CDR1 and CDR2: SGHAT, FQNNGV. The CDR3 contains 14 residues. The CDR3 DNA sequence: TGTGCCAGCAGCTTAGAGCGGGGAGACTATGGCTACACCTTC. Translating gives CASSLERGDYGYTF.

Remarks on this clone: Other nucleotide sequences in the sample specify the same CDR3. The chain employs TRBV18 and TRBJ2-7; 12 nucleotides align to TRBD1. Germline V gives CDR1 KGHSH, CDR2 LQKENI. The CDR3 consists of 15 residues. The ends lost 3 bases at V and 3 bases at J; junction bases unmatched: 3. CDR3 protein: CASSPGTGGIYEQYV. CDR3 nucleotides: TGTGCCAGCTCACCCGGGACAGGGGGCATCTACGAGCAGTACGTC.

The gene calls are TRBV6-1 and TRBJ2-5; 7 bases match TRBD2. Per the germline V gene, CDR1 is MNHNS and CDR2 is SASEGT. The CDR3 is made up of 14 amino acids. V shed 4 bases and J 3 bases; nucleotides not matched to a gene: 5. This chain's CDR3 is CASSALAVKETQYF. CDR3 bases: TGTGCCAGCAGTGCCCTAGCGGTTAAAGAGACCCAGTACTTC.

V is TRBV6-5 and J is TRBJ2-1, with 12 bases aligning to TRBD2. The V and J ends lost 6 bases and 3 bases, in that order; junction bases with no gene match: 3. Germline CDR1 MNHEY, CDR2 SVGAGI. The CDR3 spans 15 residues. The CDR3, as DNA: TGTGCCAGCAGGACGACTAGCGGGAGCTACAATGAGCAGTTCTTC. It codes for CASRTTSGSYNEQFF.

The CDR3 nucleotides are TGTGCCAGCAGTGACGTAGCAGGGGCCAATCAGCCCCAGCATTTT. Its protein product is CASSDVAGANQPQHF. V gene TRBV6-4 combines with J gene TRBJ1-5; tentative D call: TRBD1 (6 bases). The CDR3 covers 15 residues. The ends were cut back, 2 bases at V and 3 bases at J, with 11 bases in the middle. Germline CDR1 and CDR2: MRHNA and SNTAGT.

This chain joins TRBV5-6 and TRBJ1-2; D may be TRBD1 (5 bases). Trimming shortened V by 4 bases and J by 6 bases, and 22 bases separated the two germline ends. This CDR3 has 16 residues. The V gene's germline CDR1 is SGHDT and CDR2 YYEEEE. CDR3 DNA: TGTGCCAGCAGCCCAGTCACAGGTCTTGCCTCAGATGGCTACACCTTC. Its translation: CASSPVTGLASDGYTF.

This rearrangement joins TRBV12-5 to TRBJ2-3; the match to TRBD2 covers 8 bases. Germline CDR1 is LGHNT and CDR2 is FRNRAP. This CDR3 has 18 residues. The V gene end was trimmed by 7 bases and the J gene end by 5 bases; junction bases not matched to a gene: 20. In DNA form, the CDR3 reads TGTGCTAGTGCCTTGAACCAGGTGGCGGGGGGTTTAGGAGATACGCAGTATTTT. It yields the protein CASALNQVAGGLGDTQYF.

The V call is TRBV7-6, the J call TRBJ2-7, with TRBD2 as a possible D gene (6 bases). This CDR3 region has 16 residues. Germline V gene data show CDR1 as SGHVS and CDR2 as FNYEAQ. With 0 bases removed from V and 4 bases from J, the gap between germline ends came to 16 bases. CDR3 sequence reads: CASSLAIGTGLYEQYF. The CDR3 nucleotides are TGTGCCAGCAGCTTAGCTATTGGGACGGGACTTTACGAGCAGTACTTC.

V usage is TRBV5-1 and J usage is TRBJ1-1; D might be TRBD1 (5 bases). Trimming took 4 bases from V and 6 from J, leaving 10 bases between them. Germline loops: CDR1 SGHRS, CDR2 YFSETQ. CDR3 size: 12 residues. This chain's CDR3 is CASSRDLSEAFF. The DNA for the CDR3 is TGCGCCAGCAGCAGGGACTTGTCTGAAGCTTTCTTT.